The 8 T cell receptor beta chains listed next were all sequenced from one sample in a study of beta chain features in type 1 diabetes. The whole isolated RNA underwent reverse transcription, so sequencing captured expressed TCRB transcripts. The method was immunoSEQ multiplex PCR; TCRdb's version includes in-frame clones alone and lacks a portion of them. In the table there are about 450,000 clones, about an eighth of which are singletons. The source material was naive CD4+ T cells from blood. All receptors derive from a woman in her late teens or twenties in good health.

A few counts support this clone. The rearrangement joins TRBV4-1 to TRBJ2-4; D is perhaps TRBD2 (6 bases). The germline V and J ends were trimmed by 4 bases and 0 bases, with 16 bases remaining between them. The CDR3 is made up of 17 amino acids. In germline, CDR1 is MGHRA, CDR2 YSYEKL. The CDR3 sequence is CASSPIGGIIAKNIQYF. CDR3 sequence (DNA): TGCGCCAGCAGCCCGATCGGGGGAATTATAGCCAAAAACATTCAGTACTTC.

This clone has more than one count but fewer than ten. The CDR3 sequence is CASSDVGGGYQPQHF. The CDR3, as DNA: TGTGCCAGCAGTGATGTTGGGGGCGGGTATCAGCCCCAGCATTTT. The J gene is TRBJ1-5, the V gene TRBV2, with D possibly TRBD1 on 6 matching bases. Germline lookup yields CDR1 SNHLY and CDR2 FYNNEI. This CDR3 has 15 amino acids. The V end was cut by 3 bases, the J end by 5 bases, with 14 bases between.

This clone has just one count. This chain joins TRBV15 and TRBJ2-7; no clear D. Trimming removed 0 bases at V and 0 bases at J, with 3 bases between. The CDR3 has 13 residues. CDR1 LNHNV and CDR2 YYDKDF come from the germline V gene (reference sequence). CDR3 protein: CATSRDPSYEQYV. In nucleotides, the CDR3 is TGTGCCACCAGCAGAGATCCCTCCTACGAGCAGTACGTC.

The V and J genes are TRBV30 and TRBJ2-5; D tentatively fits TRBD1 or TRBD2 (6 bases each). CDR1 and CDR2 from the germline V gene are GTSNPN and SVGIG (reference sequence). V lost 3 bases and J lost 10, with 15 bases in between. The CDR3 loop spans 12 amino acids. CDR3: CAWRGGSLDQYF. DNA of the CDR3: TGTGCCTGGAGGGGGGGCAGTTTGGACCAGTACTTC.

This clone has a handful of counts. The chain links TRBV19 to TRBJ2-7; 7 bases are a match to TRBD2. The V and J ends lost 6 bases and 4 bases, in that order; junction bases with no gene match: 3. Germline V gene lookup returns CDR1 LNHDA and CDR2 SQIVND (reference sequence). This CDR3 region has 12 residues. The DNA of the CDR3 is TGTGCCAGTAGAGATAGCGGGTACGAGCAGTACTTC. Its translation: CASRDSGYEQYF.

The rearrangement uses TRBV29-1 and TRBJ2-1; D may correspond to TRBD1 or TRBD2 (5 bases each). The V and J ends lost 7 bases and 0 bases respectively, with 16 bases between them. The CDR3 runs to 15 residues. Germline V gives CDR1 SQVTM, CDR2 ANQGSEA. CDR3 sequence (DNA): TGCAGCGCGAGGGGTCTTCCAGACTCCTACAATGAGCAGTTCTTC. Its protein is CSARGLPDSYNEQFF.

This clone was counted only a few times. The chain couples TRBV30 to TRBJ1-1, with a tentative D call TRBD1 (6 bases). The CDR3 spans 13 residues. The V gene lost 3 bases and the J gene lost 5 bases, with 13 bases spanning the gap. Germline values: CDR1 GTSNPN, CDR2 SVGIG (reference sequence). For the CDR3, the DNA is TGTGCCTGGAGCGGGGGGGCTGGGACTGAAGCTTTCTTT. It yields the protein CAWSGGAGTEAFF. The full variable domain, with the rest looked up from reference TRBV30 and TRBJ1-1, is SQTIHQWPATLVQPVGSPLSLECTVEGTSNPNLYWYRQAAGRGLQLLFYSVGIGQISSEVPQNLSASRPQDRQFILSSKKLLLSDSGFYLCAWSGGAGTEAFFGQGTRLTVV.

This chain links TRBV7-8 with TRBJ1-2; 7 positions match TRBD1. This CDR3 has 14 amino acids. Germline V gene lookup returns CDR1 SGHVS and CDR2 FQNEAQ. V lost 5 bases, J lost 2 bases, and 5 bases stayed unmatched. CDR3 sequence reads: CASSTLGQNYGYTF. The CDR3 DNA is TGTGCCAGCAGCACCCTGGGACAGAACTATGGCTACACCTTC.